A single sample gave rise to the 14 T cell receptor beta chains below, sequenced in a study of siplizumab effects on memory and regulatory T cells. TCRdb's table, derived via immunoSEQ multiplex PCR, lists solely in-frame clones and lacks some. The profile shows nearly 20,000 clones, 44% of them singletons. Antigens of these TCRs are unknown. Coculturing of the mixed lymphocyte reaction cells was performed at 37°C for less than 7 days. The sequenced sample consisted of CFSE-low (dividing) CD4+ T cells sorted from an allogeneic mixed lymphocyte reaction. These TCRs come from a human donor in good health; the cells came from an allogeneic mixed lymphocyte reaction. Some clones in this sample may be carry-over from other donors' samples.

The genes are TRBV19 and TRBJ2-6; no reliable D call. CDR3 length equals 21 residues. Trimming took 2 bases from V and 0 from J, leaving 23 bases between them. CDR1 and CDR2 (germline): LNHDA, SQIVND (reference sequence). The CDR3 nucleotides read TGTGCCAGTAGTATACTCGGCTTCCTCTCCCGGGCCACCTCTGGGGCCAACGTCCTGACTTTC. Translating gives CASSILGFLSRATSGANVLTF.

The chain uses TRBV5-8 and TRBJ1-4; no firm D call. V shed 2 bases and J shed 5 bases, with 16 bases lying between them. The CDR3 runs to 16 residues. Germline CDR1 and CDR2: SGHTS and YDEGEE. The CDR3 reads CASSFRYRVLNEKLFF. Here the CDR3 DNA reads TGTGCCAGCAGCTTTCGTTACCGGGTCCTGAATGAAAAACTGTTTTTT.

In this sample, this clone turned up a few times. CDR3: CASSEGRDSTDTQYF. The CDR3 region has the DNA TGTGCCAGCAGTGAAGGCCGGGACTCTACAGATACGCAGTATTTT. V usage is TRBV2 and J usage is TRBJ2-3; D is possibly TRBD2 (6 bases). Germline lookup yields CDR1 SNHLY and CDR2 FYNNEI. The CDR3 runs 15 residues. Trimming removed 1 base from V and 3 bases from J, with 11 bases in between.

This clone was found a few times. The V and J genes are TRBV9 and TRBJ2-7; 9 nucleotides line up with TRBD1. CDR3 length: 14 residues. CDR1 and CDR2 from the germline V gene are SGDLS and YYNGEE. Trimming removed 4 bases from V and 4 bases from J; junction bases left unmatched: 6. CDR3 nucleotides: TGTGCCAGCAGCCCAACGACAGGGGGGTACGAGCAGTACTTC. As protein: CASSPTTGGYEQYF.

V and J are TRBV6-5 and TRBJ2-7; D unresolved. This CDR3 spans 14 amino acids. Trimming took off 4 bases at V and 1 base at J, with 11 bases between the two ends. Germline assignment: CDR1 MNHEY and CDR2 SVGAGI. The CDR3 reads CASSFLVGSYEQYF. In nucleotides, the CDR3 is TGTGCCAGCAGTTTCTTAGTGGGATCCTACGAGCAGTACTTC.

This clone has just a few counts. The chain has TRBV13 and TRBJ1-2; D unclear. The length of the CDR3 is 13 residues. CDR1 is PRHDT, CDR2 FYEKMQ, per germline (reference sequence). With 3 bases removed from V and 7 bases from J, the gap between germline ends came to 12 bases. The CDR3 sequence is CASSLGKISGYTF. CDR3 sequence (DNA): TGTGCCAGCAGCTTGGGCAAAATTAGTGGCTACACCTTC.

J is TRBJ2-3 and V is TRBV5-4; no clear D gene. The CDR3 runs to 15 residues. Trimming shortened V by 8 bases and J by 4 bases, and 20 bases separated the two germline ends. Germline lookup yields CDR1 SGHNT and CDR2 YYREEE (reference sequence). Here the CDR3 reads CASTPPSDFADTQYF. The CDR3 DNA follows: TGTGCCAGTACCCCCCCGTCGGATTTCGCAGATACGCAGTATTTT. Using reference TRBV5-4 and TRBJ2-3 for the parts outside the CDR3, the full variable domain is ETGVTQSPTHLIKTRGQQVTLRCSSQSGHNTVSWYQQALGQGPQFIFQYYREEENGRGNFPPRFSGLQFPNYSSELNVNALELDDSALYLCASTPPSDFADTQYFGPGTRLTVL.

This clone was observed a handful of times. The V and J genes are TRBV2 and TRBJ1-1; D uncertain. This CDR3 is 15 amino acids long. Germline V CDR1 and CDR2: SNHLY, FYNNEI. Trimming stripped 2 bases from V and 5 bases from J, with 15 bases between. DNA for the CDR3: TGTGCCAGCAGTGAAAGTATTGGAGGGTGGACTGAAGCTTTCTTT. Its translation: CASSESIGGWTEAFF.

The chain recombines TRBV11-2 with TRBJ2-5, with TRBD2 as a possible D gene (5 bases). V was pared by 2 bases and J by 1 base, with 11 bases between. Germline V gives CDR1 SGHAT, CDR2 FQNNGV. There are 15 residues in the CDR3. The chain's CDR3 is CASSLRGVGQETQYF. Here the CDR3 DNA reads TGTGCCAGCAGCTTACGGGGAGTGGGCCAAGAGACCCAGTACTTC.

The chain employs TRBV9 and TRBJ2-1; a possible D gene is TRBD1 (6 bases). CDR3 length equals 12 residues. The V gene lost 1 base and the J gene lost 7 bases, with 6 bases spanning the gap. Germline values: CDR1 SGDLS, CDR2 YYNGEE. The CDR3 DNA is TGTGCCAGCAGCGTAACAGGGAATGAGCAGTTCTTC. It is translated as CASSVTGNEQFF.

This clone was seen a handful of times. This chain uses TRBV5-6 with TRBJ2-7; D is possibly TRBD1 (6 bases). CDR1 is SGHDT, CDR2 YYEEEE, per germline. V dropped 4 bases and J dropped 7 bases, with 15 bases sitting between them. CDR3 length: 13 amino acids. CDR3 nucleotides: TGTGCCAGCAGCCTACAGGGTTTTGGGGAGCAGTACTTC. Its translation: CASSLQGFGEQYF. Full variable domain (remainder filled in from reference TRBV5-6 and TRBJ2-7): DAGVTQSPTHLIKTRGQQVTLRCSPKSGHDTVSWYQQALGQGPQFIFQYYEEEERQRGNFPDRFSGHQFPNYSSELNVNALLLGDSALYLCASSLQGFGEQYFGPGTRLTVT.

This clone occurred once. The chain uses TRBV11-2 and TRBJ1-2, with a weak D call TRBD1 (5 bases). Germline CDR1 SGHAT, CDR2 FQNNGV. This CDR3 has 13 residues. Trimming stripped 3 bases from V and 8 bases from J, with 13 bases between. The CDR3 DNA reads TGTGCCAGCAGCTTTAACCGGGACGAAGGCTACACCTTC. Residues: CASSFNRDEGYTF.

V usage is TRBV19 and J usage is TRBJ2-1; D call uncertain. Per germline, CDR1 LNHDA and CDR2 SQIVND (reference sequence). This CDR3 has 11 amino acids. V was shortened by 6 bases and J by 5 bases, with 5 bases between the two germline ends. In DNA, the CDR3 is TGTGCCAGTAGCCGACACAATGAGCAGTTCTTC. Amino acid sequence: CASSRHNEQFF.

A few counts support this clone. This chain links TRBV6-6 with TRBJ1-1; weak D call: TRBD1 (5 bases). The germline CDR1 and CDR2 sequences are MNHNY and SVGAGI (reference sequence). The ends were cut back, 5 bases at V and 3 bases at J, with 13 bases in the middle. The CDR3 extends over 14 amino acids. This chain's CDR3 is CASSRGTDYTEAFF. In nucleotides, the CDR3 is TGTGCCAGCAGTCGGGGCACGGATTACACTGAAGCTTTCTTT.